This T cell receptor (beta chain) was sequenced for a study of T cells in Graves' hyperthyroidism and ophthalmopathy. Study details: The blood sample was taken at first diagnosis, before treatment began. Study-wide results and caveats: Using 13 V-J features, a model discriminated ophthalmopathy from stable hyperthyroidism.

Newly diagnosed hyperthyroidism, duration under 2 months, in patients aged 18 to 65. Amplification of TCR beta CDR3 regions used RNA as the template. A first-round RT-PCR of the TCR CDR3 used the HTBI primer set. TCRdb re-analysed the multiplex PCR reads in MiXCR, keeping a single row per CDR3 protein. The table lists a few hundred thousand distinct CDR3 sequences, 15% of them singletons. With respect to this clonotype: Antigen specificity is unknown.

The sequenced material came from blood. This receptor was obtained from a young woman with Graves' hyperthyroidism.

CDR3 sequence (DNA): TGTGCCAGCAGCACCCGTGGAGGTTCCTATGGCTACACCTTC. It codes for CASSTRGGSYGYTF. The chain employs TRBV5-6 and TRBJ1-2; D unresolved. Trimming cost V 4 bases and J 4 bases, with 14 bases left between them. The CDR3 loop spans 14 amino acids. CDR1 and CDR2 (germline): SGHDT, YYEEEE.